Described below is a single T cell receptor (beta chain) sequence and its context. The data were produced by immunoSEQ multiplex PCR, yet TCRdb's version contains in-frame clones alone and is incomplete. This table has 55,000 to 70,000 clones, approximately 90% appearing once. The data are from a study of T cell changes during pregnancy in multiple sclerosis. This CDR3 has 14 residues. Trimming stripped 0 bases from V and 5 bases from J, with 10 bases between. The germline CDR1 and CDR2 sequences are LGHNA and YNFKEQ. The chain has TRBV4-2 and TRBJ2-5; no definite D call. This TCR came from a female donor with multiple sclerosis, enrolled in a pregnancy study. Sequenced here: CD4+ T cells from peripheral blood mononuclear cells, sampled in the third trimester of pregnancy. The CDR3 sequence: CASSQDPDGETQYF. For the CDR3, the DNA is TGTGCCAGCAGCCAAGACCCCGACGGGGAGACCCAGTACTTC.